The 14 T cell receptor beta chains listed next were all sequenced from one sample in a study of cytomegalovirus exposure and HLA in healthy donors. In the PCR, 60 Vbeta and 13 Jbeta primers were used. Assay used: immunoSEQ multiplex PCR; TCRdb lists only in-frame clones, some missing. Among roughly 140,000 clones listed, 70% to 75% were seen once. Sequenced material: PBMCs. Source of these receptors: a human donor in good health.

Details on this clone: Other DNA sequences within the sample encode an identical CDR3. This chain links TRBV2 with TRBJ2-5; weak D call: TRBD2 (6 bases). Trimming stripped 6 bases from V and 4 bases from J, with 9 bases between. Germline lookup yields CDR1 SNHLY and CDR2 FYNNEI. CDR3 length: 12 residues. The CDR3 loop is CASSGTRETQYF. The CDR3, as DNA: TGTGCCAGCAGCGGGACTCGAGAGACCCAGTACTTC.

The chain has TRBV21-1 and TRBJ2-1; the listed D gene, TRBD2, was not tested against the DNA. TRBV21-1 is described as a pseudogene. CDR3 size: 18 residues. The CDR3 nucleotides are TGTGCCAGCAGCAAATGGGGGACTAGCGGGGGGGCTGGGAATGAGCAGTTCTTC. Translated, it gives CASSKWGTSGGAGNEQFF.

The chain joins TRBV27 to TRBJ2-7; 9 bases are a match to TRBD1. The germline V gene has CDR1 MNHEY and CDR2 SMNVEV (reference sequence). V was pared by 5 bases and J by 2 bases, with 4 bases of the junction left unmatched. CDR3 size: 14 residues. CDR3 coding DNA: TGTGCCAGCAGTCGCGGGACAGGGCCCTACGAGCAGTACTTC. Amino acid sequence: CASSRGTGPYEQYF.

V is TRBV5-1 and J is TRBJ2-5; weak D call: TRBD2 (6 bases). Trimming removed 4 bases at V and 7 bases at J, with 17 bases between. Germline CDR1 SGHRS, CDR2 YFSETQ. CDR3 length: 14 residues. The CDR3 sequence is CASSTSGIGGTQYF. The CDR3, as DNA: TGCGCCAGCAGCACTAGTGGTATCGGGGGGACCCAGTACTTC.

V gene TRBV6-5 combines with J gene TRBJ1-1; 8 bases line up with TRBD1. The CDR3 sequence is 14 residues long. V trimming: 6 bases; J trimming: 1 base; junction bases outside the gene matches: 4. CDR1 is MNHEY, CDR2 SVGAGI, per germline. CDR3 sequence reads: CASSFGQGNTEAFF. In DNA, the CDR3 is TGTGCCAGCAGCTTCGGACAGGGGAACACTGAAGCTTTCTTT.

The V and J genes are TRBV11-1 and TRBJ1-2; 8 nucleotides agree with TRBD1. V lost 5 bases to trimming and J lost 2 bases; unmatched junction nucleotides: 7. Germline V gene sequence: CDR1 SGHAT, CDR2 FQDESV (reference sequence). The CDR3 totals 15 residues. The CDR3 nucleotides are TGTGCCAGCAGCATATCAACAGGGGGAAACTATGGCTACACCTTC. This codes for CASSISTGGNYGYTF.

V and J are TRBV19 and TRBJ2-1; 9 bases are a match to TRBD2. The J segment lost 1 base and the V segment lost 5 bases, leaving 6 bases of the junction unmatched. This CDR3 contains 16 residues. Germline V gene data show CDR1 as LNHDA and CDR2 as SQIVND (reference sequence). This CDR3 reads CASSYGTSLSYNEQFF. The CDR3 DNA follows: TGTGCCAGTAGTTACGGGACTAGCCTATCCTACAATGAGCAGTTCTTC.

V usage is TRBV21-1 and J usage is TRBJ1-4; the table names TRBD1, a call not compared with the DNA. TRBV21-1 is a documented pseudogene. The CDR3 spans 14 residues. DNA for the CDR3: TGTGCCAGCAGCAAAAGGGGAACTAATGAAAAACTGTTTTTT. Its translation is CASSKRGTNEKLFF.

The genes are TRBV5-1 and TRBJ2-1; 11 nucleotides agree with TRBD2. V trimming: 3 bases; J trimming: 4 bases; junction bases outside the gene matches: 9. From germline, CDR1 is SGHRS and CDR2 YFSETQ. The CDR3 loop spans 17 amino acids. CDR3 region: CASSSLAGGHLYNEQFF. The CDR3 DNA follows: TGCGCCAGCAGCTCCTTAGCGGGGGGGCACTTGTACAATGAGCAGTTCTTC.

The table lists this clone with a few counts. The rearrangement uses TRBV6-1 and TRBJ2-3; TRBD2 matches at 10 bases. The V gene's germline CDR1 is MNHNS and CDR2 SASEGT. The junction had 5 bases not matched to a gene; V was cut back by 8 bases and J by 0 bases. The CDR3 length is 15 residues. CDR3 sequence: CASLRLAGSTDTQYF. CDR3 sequence (DNA): TGTGCCAGCCTCAGACTAGCGGGTAGCACAGATACGCAGTATTTT.

The chain combines TRBV28 with TRBJ1-6; D is perhaps TRBD1 (6 bases). CDR3 length: 13 residues. Germline CDR1 MDHEN, CDR2 SYDVKM. Between the trimmed V and J ends, which lost 5 bases and 10 bases, there was a span of 12 bases. The CDR3 DNA is TGTGCCAGCAGTACAGGGCTGCAATCACCCCTCCACTTT. Its translation: CASSTGLQSPLHF.

The CDR3 protein is CASVGGRGPSQPQHF. Here the CDR3 DNA reads TGTGCCAGCGTAGGGGGCAGGGGGCCGTCACAGCCCCAGCATTTT. The gene calls are TRBV6-6 and TRBJ1-5; 8 bases are shared with TRBD1. The germline CDR1 and CDR2 sequences are MNHNY and SVGAGI (reference sequence). Trimming took 8 bases from V and 7 from J; bases not matched to a gene: 13. The CDR3 is 15 residues long.

The chain uses TRBV11-2 and TRBJ2-5, with 12 bases fitting TRBD2. V lost 2 bases and J lost 5; bases outside the gene matches: 3. This CDR3 is built from 15 residues. CDR1 is SGHAT, CDR2 FQNNGV, per germline. CDR3 sequence (DNA): TGTGCCAGCAGCTTACTAGCGGGAGGGCCGGAGACCCAGTACTTC. Translating it yields CASSLLAGGPETQYF.

This chain links TRBV30 with TRBJ1-4; D remains ambiguous. The CDR3 runs 15 residues. CDR1 and CDR2 from the germline V gene are GTSNPN and SVGIG (reference sequence). Trimming pared 2 bases from V and 7 bases from J, leaving 17 bases between. CDR3 amino acids: CAWSSVARTFEKLFF. The CDR3 DNA sequence: TGTGCCTGGAGTTCTGTGGCACGGACTTTTGAAAAACTGTTTTTT.